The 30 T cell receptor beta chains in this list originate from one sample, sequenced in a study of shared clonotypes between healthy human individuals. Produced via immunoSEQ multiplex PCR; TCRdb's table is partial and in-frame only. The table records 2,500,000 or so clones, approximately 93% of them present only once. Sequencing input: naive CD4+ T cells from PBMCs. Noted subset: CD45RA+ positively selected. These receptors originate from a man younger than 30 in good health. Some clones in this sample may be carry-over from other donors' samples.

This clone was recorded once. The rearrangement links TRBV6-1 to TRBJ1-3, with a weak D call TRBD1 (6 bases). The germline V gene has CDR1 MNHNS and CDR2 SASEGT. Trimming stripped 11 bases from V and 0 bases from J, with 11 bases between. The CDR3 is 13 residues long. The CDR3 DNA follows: TGTGCCGGGACATCATCCTCTGGAAACACCATATATTTT. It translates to CAGTSSSGNTIYF.

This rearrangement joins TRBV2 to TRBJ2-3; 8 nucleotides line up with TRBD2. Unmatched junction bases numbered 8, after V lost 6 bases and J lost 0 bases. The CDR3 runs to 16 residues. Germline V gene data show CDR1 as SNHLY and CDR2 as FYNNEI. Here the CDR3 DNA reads TGTGCCAGCAGCCACCGGACTAGCTCTAGCACAGATACGCAGTATTTT. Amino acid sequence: CASSHRTSSSTDTQYF.

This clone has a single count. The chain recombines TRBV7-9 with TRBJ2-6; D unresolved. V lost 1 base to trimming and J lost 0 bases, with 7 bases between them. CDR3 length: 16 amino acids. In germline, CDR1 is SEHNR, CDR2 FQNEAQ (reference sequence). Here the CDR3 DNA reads TGTGCCAGCAGCTTAGTAGGTAGCTCTGGGGCCAACGTCCTGACTTTC. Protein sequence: CASSLVGSSGANVLTF.

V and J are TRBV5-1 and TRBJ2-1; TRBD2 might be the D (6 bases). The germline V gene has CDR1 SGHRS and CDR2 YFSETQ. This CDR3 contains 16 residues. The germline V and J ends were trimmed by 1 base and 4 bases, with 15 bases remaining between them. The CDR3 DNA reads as TGCGCCAGCAGCTTGACCGGGACTTTGGGTTACAATGAGCAGTTCTTC. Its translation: CASSLTGTLGYNEQFF.

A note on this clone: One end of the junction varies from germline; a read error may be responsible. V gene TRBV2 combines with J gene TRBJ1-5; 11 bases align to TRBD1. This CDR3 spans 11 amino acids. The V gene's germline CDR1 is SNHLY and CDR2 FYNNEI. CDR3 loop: CASRDRGAHHF. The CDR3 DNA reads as TGTGCCAGTCGGGACAGGGGGGCCCATCATTTT.

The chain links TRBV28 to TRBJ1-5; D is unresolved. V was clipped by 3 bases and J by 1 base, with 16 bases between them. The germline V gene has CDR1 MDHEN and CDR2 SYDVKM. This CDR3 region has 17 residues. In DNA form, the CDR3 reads TGTGCCAGCAGTTTGAAGGGAACACGTTGGAGCAATCAGCCCCAGCATTTT. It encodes CASSLKGTRWSNQPQHF. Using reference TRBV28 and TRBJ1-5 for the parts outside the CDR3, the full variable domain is DVKVTQSSRYLVKRTGEKVFLECVQDMDHENMFWYRQDPGLGLRLIYFSYDVKMKEKGDIPEGYSVSREKKERFSLILESASTNQTSMYLCASSLKGTRWSNQPQHFGDGTRLSIL.

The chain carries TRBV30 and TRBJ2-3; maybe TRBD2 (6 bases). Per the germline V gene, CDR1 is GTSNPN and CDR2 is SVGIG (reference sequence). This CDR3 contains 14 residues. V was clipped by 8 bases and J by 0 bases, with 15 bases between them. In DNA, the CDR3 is TGTGCCGCCCCCGCTGCGGGAAGCACAGATACGCAGTATTTT. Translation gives CAAPAAGSTDTQYF.

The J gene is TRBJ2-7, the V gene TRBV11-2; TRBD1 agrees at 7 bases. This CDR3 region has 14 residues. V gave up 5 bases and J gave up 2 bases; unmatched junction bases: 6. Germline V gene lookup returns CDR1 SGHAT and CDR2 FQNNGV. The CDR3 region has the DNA TGTGCCAGCAGCCCCCGACAGGGTACCTACGAGCAGTACTTC. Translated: CASSPRQGTYEQYF.

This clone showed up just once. CDR3 protein: CASSLSTSGSKNEQFF. The CDR3 DNA follows: TGTGCCAGCAGTTTATCGACTAGCGGGAGCAAGAATGAGCAGTTCTTC. The genes are TRBV28 and TRBJ2-1; TRBD2 matches 12 bases. Germline V gives CDR1 MDHEN, CDR2 SYDVKM. CDR3 size: 16 residues. With V trimmed by 1 base and J by 7 bases, 5 bases remained unmatched.

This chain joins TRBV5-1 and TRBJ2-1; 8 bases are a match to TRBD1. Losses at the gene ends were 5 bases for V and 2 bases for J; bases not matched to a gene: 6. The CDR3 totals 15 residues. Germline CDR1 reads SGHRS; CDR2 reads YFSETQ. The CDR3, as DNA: TGCGCCAGCAGATCGACAGGGGTGGCCTACAATGAGCAGTTCTTC. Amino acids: CASRSTGVAYNEQFF.

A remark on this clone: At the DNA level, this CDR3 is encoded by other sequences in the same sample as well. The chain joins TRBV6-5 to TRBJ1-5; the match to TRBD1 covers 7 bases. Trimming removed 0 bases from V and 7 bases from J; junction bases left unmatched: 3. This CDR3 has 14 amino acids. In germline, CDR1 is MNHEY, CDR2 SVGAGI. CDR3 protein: CASSYSRGGQPQHF. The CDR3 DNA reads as TGTGCCAGCAGTTACTCCAGGGGGGGACAGCCCCAGCATTTT.

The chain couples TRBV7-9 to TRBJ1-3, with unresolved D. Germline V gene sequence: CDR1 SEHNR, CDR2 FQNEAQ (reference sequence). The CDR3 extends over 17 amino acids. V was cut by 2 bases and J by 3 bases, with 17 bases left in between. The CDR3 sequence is CASSLSGRGVVGNTIYF. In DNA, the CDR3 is TGTGCCAGCAGCTTATCCGGCAGAGGCGTGGTTGGAAACACCATATATTTT.

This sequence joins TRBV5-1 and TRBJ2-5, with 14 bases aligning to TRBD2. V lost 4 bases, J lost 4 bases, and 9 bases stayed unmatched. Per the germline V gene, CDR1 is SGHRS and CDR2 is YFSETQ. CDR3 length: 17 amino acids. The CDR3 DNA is TGCGCCAGCAGCACGCGACTAGCGGGAGGGCCTACAGAGACCCAGTACTTC. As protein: CASSTRLAGGPTETQYF.

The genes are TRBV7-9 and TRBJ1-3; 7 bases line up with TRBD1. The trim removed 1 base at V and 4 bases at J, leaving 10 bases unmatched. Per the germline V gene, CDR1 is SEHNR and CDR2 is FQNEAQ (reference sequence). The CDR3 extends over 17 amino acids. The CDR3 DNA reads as TGTGCCAGCAGCTTAGTGACTCCGGGACAGCGAGGAAACACCATATATTTT. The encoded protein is CASSLVTPGQRGNTIYF.

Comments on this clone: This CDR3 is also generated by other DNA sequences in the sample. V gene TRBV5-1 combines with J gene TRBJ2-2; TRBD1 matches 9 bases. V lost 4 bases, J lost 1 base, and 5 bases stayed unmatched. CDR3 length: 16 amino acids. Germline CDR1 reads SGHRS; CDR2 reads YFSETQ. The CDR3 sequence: CASSRMGQGNTGELFF. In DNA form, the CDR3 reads TGCGCCAGCAGCCGAATGGGACAGGGGAACACCGGGGAGCTGTTTTTT. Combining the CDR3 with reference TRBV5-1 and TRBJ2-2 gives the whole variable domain KAGVTQTPRYLIKTRGQQVTLSCSPISGHRSVSWYQQTPGQGLQFLFEYFSETQRNKGNFPGRFSGRQFSNSRSEMNVSTLELGDSALYLCASSRMGQGNTGELFFGEGSRLTVL.

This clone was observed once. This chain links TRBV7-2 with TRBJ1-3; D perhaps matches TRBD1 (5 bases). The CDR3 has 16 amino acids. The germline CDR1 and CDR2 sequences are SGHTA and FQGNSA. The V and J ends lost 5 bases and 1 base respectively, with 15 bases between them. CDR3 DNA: TGTGCCAGCAGCCTACAAGGGGCCTTTTCTGGAAACACCATATATTTT. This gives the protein CASSLQGAFSGNTIYF.

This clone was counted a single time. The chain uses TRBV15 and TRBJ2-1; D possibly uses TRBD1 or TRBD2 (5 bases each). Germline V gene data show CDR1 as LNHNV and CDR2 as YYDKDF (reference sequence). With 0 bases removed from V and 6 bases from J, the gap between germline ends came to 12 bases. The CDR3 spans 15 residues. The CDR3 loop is CATSREPGRFNEQFF. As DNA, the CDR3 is TGTGCCACCAGCAGAGAACCGGGACGGTTCAATGAGCAGTTCTTC.

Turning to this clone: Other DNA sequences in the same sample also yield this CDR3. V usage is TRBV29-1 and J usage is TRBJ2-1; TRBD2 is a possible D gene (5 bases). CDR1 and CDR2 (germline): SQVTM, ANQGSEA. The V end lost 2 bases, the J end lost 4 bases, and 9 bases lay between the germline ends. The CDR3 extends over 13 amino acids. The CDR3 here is CSVERETYNEQFF. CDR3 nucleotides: TGCAGCGTTGAACGGGAAACATACAATGAGCAGTTCTTC.

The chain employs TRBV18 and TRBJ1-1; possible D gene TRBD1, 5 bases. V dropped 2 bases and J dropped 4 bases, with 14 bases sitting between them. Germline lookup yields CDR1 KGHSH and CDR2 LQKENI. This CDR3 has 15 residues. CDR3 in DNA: TGTGCCAGCTCACCAACCCCAGGGTACAGCACTGAAGCTTTCTTT. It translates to CASSPTPGYSTEAFF.

The CDR3, as DNA: TGTGCCGGATCTGGAGGGGGCACAGATACGCAGTATTTT. Protein: CAGSGGGTDTQYF. The V and J genes are TRBV6-6 and TRBJ2-3; weak D call: TRBD2 (6 bases). Germline assignment: CDR1 MNHNY and CDR2 SVGAGI (reference sequence). This CDR3 has 13 residues. The V end was cut by 11 bases, the J end by 1 base, with 13 bases between.

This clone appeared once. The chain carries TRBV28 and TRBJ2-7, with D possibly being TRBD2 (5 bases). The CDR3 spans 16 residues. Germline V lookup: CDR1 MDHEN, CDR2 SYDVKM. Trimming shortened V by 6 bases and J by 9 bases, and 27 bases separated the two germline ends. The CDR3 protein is CASRDNRAGKSSGQYF. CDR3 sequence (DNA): TGTGCCAGCAGAGACAACCGGGCCGGGAAGAGCTCGGGGCAGTACTTC. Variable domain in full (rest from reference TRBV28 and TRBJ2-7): DVKVTQSSRYLVKRTGEKVFLECVQDMDHENMFWYRQDPGLGLRLIYFSYDVKMKEKGDIPEGYSVSREKKERFSLILESASTNQTSMYLCASRDNRAGKSSGQYFGPGTRLTVT.

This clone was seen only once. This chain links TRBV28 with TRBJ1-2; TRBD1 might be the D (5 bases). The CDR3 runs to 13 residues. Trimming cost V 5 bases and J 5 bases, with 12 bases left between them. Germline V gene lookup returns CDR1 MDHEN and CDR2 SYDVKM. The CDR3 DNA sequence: TGTGCCAGCAGTCGGGACGGTACATATGGCTACACCTTC. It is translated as CASSRDGTYGYTF.

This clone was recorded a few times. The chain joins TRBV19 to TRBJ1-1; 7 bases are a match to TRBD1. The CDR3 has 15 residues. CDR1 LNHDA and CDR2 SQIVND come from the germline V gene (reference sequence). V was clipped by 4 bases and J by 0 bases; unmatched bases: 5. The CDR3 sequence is CASSNRGGMNTEAFF. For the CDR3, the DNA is TGTGCCAGTAGTAACAGGGGAGGGATGAACACTGAAGCTTTCTTT. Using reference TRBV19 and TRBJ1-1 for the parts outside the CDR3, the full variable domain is DGGITQSPKYLFRKEGQNVTLSCEQNLNHDAMYWYRQDPGQGLRLIYYSQIVNDFQKGDIAEGYSVSREKKESFPLTVTSAQKNPTAFYLCASSNRGGMNTEAFFGQGTRLTVV.

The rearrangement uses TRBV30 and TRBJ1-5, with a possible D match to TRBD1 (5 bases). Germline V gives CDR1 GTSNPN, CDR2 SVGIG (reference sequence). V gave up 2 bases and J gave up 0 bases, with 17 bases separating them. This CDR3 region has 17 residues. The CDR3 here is CAWSHAGPSNSNQPQHF. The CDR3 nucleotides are TGTGCCTGGAGTCACGCGGGGCCGTCTAATAGCAATCAGCCCCAGCATTTT.

The DNA for the CDR3 is TGTGCCAGCAGTGGCGGGACCTCCGGGAACTACGAGCAGTACTTC. Its translation is CASSGGTSGNYEQYF. This chain uses TRBV6-1 with TRBJ2-7, with TRBD2 as a possible D gene (6 bases). The CDR3 covers 15 residues. Trimming left V 4 bases short and J 3 bases short, with 16 bases between. The germline gives CDR1 MNHNS, CDR2 SASEGT.

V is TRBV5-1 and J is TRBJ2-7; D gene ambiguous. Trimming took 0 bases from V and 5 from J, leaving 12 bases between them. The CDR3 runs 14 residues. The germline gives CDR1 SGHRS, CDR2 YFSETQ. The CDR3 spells CASSLGPGTNEQYF. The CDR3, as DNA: TGCGCCAGCAGCTTGGGACCGGGTACGAACGAGCAGTACTTC. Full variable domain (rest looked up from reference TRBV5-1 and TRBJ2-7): KAGVTQTPRYLIKTRGQQVTLSCSPISGHRSVSWYQQTPGQGLQFLFEYFSETQRNKGNFPGRFSGRQFSNSRSEMNVSTLELGDSALYLCASSLGPGTNEQYFGPGTRLTVT.

As DNA, the CDR3 is TGCGCCAGCAGCCCTGGACAGGGACGGTACGAGCAGTACTTC. It specifies CASSPGQGRYEQYF. This chain links TRBV4-3 with TRBJ2-7, with 8 bases identical to TRBD1. This CDR3 comprises 14 residues. V shed 4 bases, J shed 4 bases, and the junction held 6 bases outside the gene matches. CDR1 and CDR2 (germline): LGHNA, YSLEER.

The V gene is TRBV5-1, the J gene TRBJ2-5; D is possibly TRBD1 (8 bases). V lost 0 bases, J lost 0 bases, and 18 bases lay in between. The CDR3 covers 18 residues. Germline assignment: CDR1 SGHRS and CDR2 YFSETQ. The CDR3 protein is CASSLGSRGDRYQETQYF. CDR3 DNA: TGCGCCAGCAGCTTGGGCTCCCGGGGGGACAGGTACCAAGAGACCCAGTACTTC.

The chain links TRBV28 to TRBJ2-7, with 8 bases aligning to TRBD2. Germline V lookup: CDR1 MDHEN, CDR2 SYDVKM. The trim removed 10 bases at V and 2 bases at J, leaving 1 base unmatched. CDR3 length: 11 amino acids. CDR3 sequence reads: CATGGAYEQYF. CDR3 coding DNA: TGTGCCACCGGGGGGGCCTACGAGCAGTACTTC.

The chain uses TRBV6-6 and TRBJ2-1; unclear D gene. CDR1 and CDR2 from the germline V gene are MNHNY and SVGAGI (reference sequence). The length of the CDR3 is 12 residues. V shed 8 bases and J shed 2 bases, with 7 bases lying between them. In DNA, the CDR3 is TGTGCCAGCTCGGGCCCCTACAATGAGCAGTTCTTC. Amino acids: CASSGPYNEQFF.